The clone carrying this T cell receptor beta chain was seen more than once but under ten times. Its matching antigen is unknown. Researchers ran the PCR with 60 Vbeta and 13 Jbeta primers. The table came from immunoSEQ multiplex PCR; TCRdb's copy has only in-frame clones and leaves some out. The sample has about 91,000 clones; 75% to 90% are singletons. The sample comes from a study of cytomegalovirus exposure and HLA in healthy donors. Study findings and constraints: In vitro testing confirmed a few CMV-associated chains as specific for CMV antigens.

The CDR3 sequence is 16 residues long. The germline V gene encodes CDR1 SGHAT and CDR2 FQDESV (reference sequence). Trimming took off 2 bases at V and 0 bases at J, with 12 bases between the two ends. The sequence derives from a man aged 18 to 30 in good health and CMV-seronegative. The chain carries TRBV11-1 and TRBJ2-3; weak D call: TRBD1 (6 bases). Sequenced: PBMCs. CDR3: CASSLLPGASTDTQYF. CDR3 DNA sequence: TGTGCCAGCAGCTTACTTCCAGGGGCTAGCACAGATACGCAGTATTTT.